What follows describes a single T cell receptor (beta chain). Its antigen specificity is not known. Per-base quality was not reported, and no clone a single base away is much larger than it. The sample's treatment or condition label, in plain terms: preoperative locoregional IRX-2 cytokine immunotherapy. The samples were obtained from a phase Ib study in which preoperative, locoregional IRX-2 cytokine immunotherapy intended to prime immune responses was tested. Donors were patients with early-stage breast cancer who received IRX-2 before surgery. The data stem from a study of preoperative IRX-2 immunotherapy in early breast cancer (dated by TCRdb to about 2019). Library preparation was by the immunoSEQ multiplex PCR assay. TCRdb mirrors the immuneACCESS table, restricted to in-frame sequences. Some clones are absent from its copies; in checked studies, under half trace to an unresolved V gene, and the reason for the others is unknown. The sample records approximately 96,000 clones, 70% to 90% of which are singletons. In total, the top ten clones hold around 2% of the sample.

The cysteine opens and the phenylalanine closes a CDR3 of 13 amino acids. Solely the CDR3 DNA is kept, with 39 bases framed from the first base. The junction carries 6 bases between V and J, which are trimmed by 1 base and 3 bases respectively. CDR1 and CDR2 (LNHDA, SQIVND) derive from the germline V gene (reference sequence). The clonotype was recovered from a human donor with breast cancer. The chain is made from TRBV19 and TRBJ1-1; perhaps TRBD1 is the D gene, with 6 bases matching. The material was tumor tissue, obtained after IRX-2 immunotherapy. The DNA sequence is as follows: TGTGCCAGTAGTATAGCAGGGGACACTGAAGCTTTCTTT. Translated, this is CASSIAGDTEAFF.